This TCR beta chain was obtained from a study of long-term antiretroviral therapy in people with HIV. Version v3.0 of the immunoSEQ assay was performed at survey level. Method: immunoSEQ multiplex PCR; TCRdb's copy keeps in-frame clones and lacks some. The repertoire has 35,000 to 40,000 clones, 75% to 90% of them found once; the top ten carry about 10%. About this clone itself: Its antigen is as yet unknown.

CDR3 length equals 15 residues. Germline V lookup: CDR1 SQVTM, CDR2 ANQGSEA. V dropped 4 bases and J dropped 5 bases, with 21 bases sitting between them. Study-wide findings and caveats: Clones with expansion before ART led the repertoire at all time points.

The starting material was unsorted PBMCs, obtained 2.2 years after starting antiretroviral therapy. This sequence was found in a young man with HIV. J is TRBJ2-7 and V is TRBV29-1; D may be TRBD1 (6 bases). CDR3 in DNA: TGCAGCGTTGGACCCGGCTTGGGGGCGTGGAACGAGCAGTACTTC. Protein product: CSVGPGLGAWNEQYF.